This TCR beta chain was observed in a study of OX40 agonist ivuxolimab in advanced cancers. CDR3 length equals 14 residues. The germline V gene has CDR1 LGHNT and CDR2 FRNRAP. Trimming at V came to 1 base and at J to 6 bases, leaving 4 bases not matched to a gene. General study results and limits: Partial responders treated at 0.1-3.0 mg/kg exhibited clonal expansion among the lowest measured. On average, a greater number of expanded clones characterised CD8+ T cells relative to CD4+. Doses of 0.1 to 3.0 mg/kg were accompanied by clonal expansion of CD4+ and CD8+ blood T cells by week 6.

This clone was counted a few times. The antigen is unknown. This table comes from immunoSEQ multiplex PCR, and its TCRdb copy is limited to in-frame clones, with some not included. The sample lists around 56,000 clones, about 80% occurring once. The sequencing used CD4+ or CD8+ T cells sorted from blood, collected in a trial of the OX40 agonist ivuxolimab. The chain uses TRBV12-5 and TRBJ2-3; TRBD1 matches 7 bases. The source of this sequence is an adult with an advanced solid tumor such as melanoma, head and neck, liver or kidney cancer. The CDR3 nucleotides are TGTGCTAGTGGTTTGGCCCAGGGGGAGGATACGCAGTATTTT. The encoded protein is CASGLAQGEDTQYF.